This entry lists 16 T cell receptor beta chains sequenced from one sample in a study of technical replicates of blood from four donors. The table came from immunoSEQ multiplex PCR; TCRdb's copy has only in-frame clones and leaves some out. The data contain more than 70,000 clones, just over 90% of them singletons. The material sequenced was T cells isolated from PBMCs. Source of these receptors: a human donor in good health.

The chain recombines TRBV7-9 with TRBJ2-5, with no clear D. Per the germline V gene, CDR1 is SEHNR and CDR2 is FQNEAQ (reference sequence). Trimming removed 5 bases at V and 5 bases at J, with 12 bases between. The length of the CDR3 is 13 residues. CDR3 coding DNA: TGTGCCAGCAGCCGAGGAGTCGGGGAGACCCAGTACTTC. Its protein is CASSRGVGETQYF.

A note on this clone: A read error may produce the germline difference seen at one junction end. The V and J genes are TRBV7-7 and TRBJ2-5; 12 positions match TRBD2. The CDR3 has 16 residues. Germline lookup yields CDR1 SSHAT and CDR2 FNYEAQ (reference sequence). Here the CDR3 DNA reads TGTGCTAGCAGCTTAGGACTAGCGGGGAATCAAGAGACCCAGTACTTC. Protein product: CASSLGLAGNQETQYF.

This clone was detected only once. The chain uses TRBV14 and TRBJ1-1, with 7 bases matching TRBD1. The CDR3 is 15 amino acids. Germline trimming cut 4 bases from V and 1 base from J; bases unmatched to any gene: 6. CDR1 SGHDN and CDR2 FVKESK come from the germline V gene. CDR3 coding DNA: TGTGCCAGCAGCCCTGGATGGACAGGGAACACTGAAGCTTTCTTT. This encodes CASSPGWTGNTEAFF. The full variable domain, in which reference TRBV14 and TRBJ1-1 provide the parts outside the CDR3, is EAGVTQFPSHSVIEKGQTVTLRCDPISGHDNLYWYRRVMGKEIKFLLHFVKESKQDESGMPNNRFLAERTGGTYSTLKVQPAELEDSGVYFCASSPGWTGNTEAFFGQGTRLTVV.

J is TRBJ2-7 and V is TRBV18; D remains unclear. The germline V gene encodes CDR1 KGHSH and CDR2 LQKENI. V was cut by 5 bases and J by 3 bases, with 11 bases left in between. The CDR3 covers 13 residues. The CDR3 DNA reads TGTGCCAGCTCAGTCGAACTTCTCTACGAGCAGTACTTC. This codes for CASSVELLYEQYF.

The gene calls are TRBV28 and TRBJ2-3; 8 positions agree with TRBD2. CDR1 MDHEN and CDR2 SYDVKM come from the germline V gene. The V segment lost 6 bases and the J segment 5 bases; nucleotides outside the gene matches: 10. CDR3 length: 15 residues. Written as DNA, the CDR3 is TGTGCCAGCAGCCAAGCCGGGGGGGGACGAGATACGCAGTATTTT. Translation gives CASSQAGGGRDTQYF.

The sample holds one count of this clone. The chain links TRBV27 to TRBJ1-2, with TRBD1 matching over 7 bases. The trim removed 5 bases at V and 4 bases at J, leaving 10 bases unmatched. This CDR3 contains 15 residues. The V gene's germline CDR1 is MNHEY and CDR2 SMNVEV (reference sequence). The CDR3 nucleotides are TGTGCCAGCAGTGAGACAGGGATCTCGTCCTATGGCTACACCTTC. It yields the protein CASSETGISSYGYTF.

DNA of the CDR3: TGTGCCACCAGCAGAAATACAGGGACGAACACTGAAGCTTTCTTT. It translates to CATSRNTGTNTEAFF. The chain combines TRBV15 with TRBJ1-1; tentatively, D is TRBD1 (6 bases). Germline lookup yields CDR1 LNHNV and CDR2 YYDKDF (reference sequence). V lost 2 bases to trimming and J lost 1 base, with 11 bases between them. There are 15 residues in the CDR3.

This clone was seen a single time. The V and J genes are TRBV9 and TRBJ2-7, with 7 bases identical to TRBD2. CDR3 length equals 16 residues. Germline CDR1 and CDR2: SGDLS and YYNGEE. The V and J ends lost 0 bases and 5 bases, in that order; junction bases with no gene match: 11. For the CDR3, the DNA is TGTGCCAGCAGCGTAGGGACTAGGGAAGGGTACGACGAGCAGTACTTC. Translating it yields CASSVGTREGYDEQYF.

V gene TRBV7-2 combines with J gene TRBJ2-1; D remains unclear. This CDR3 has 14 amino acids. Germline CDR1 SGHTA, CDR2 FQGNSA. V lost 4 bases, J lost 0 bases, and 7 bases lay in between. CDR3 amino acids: CASSSSSSYNEQFF. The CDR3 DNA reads TGTGCCAGCAGCTCGTCCAGCTCCTACAATGAGCAGTTCTTC.

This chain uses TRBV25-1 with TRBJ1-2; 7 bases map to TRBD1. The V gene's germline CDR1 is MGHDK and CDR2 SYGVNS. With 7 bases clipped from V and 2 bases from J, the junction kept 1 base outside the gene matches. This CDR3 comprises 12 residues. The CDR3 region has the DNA TGTGCCAGCACGGGACAGAACTATGGCTACACCTTC. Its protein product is CASTGQNYGYTF.

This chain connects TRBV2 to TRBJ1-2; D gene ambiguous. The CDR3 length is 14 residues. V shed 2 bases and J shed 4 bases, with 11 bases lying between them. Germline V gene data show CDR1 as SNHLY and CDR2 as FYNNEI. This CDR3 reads CASSETGLFYGYTF. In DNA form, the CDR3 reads TGTGCCAGCAGTGAAACTGGACTGTTCTATGGCTACACCTTC.

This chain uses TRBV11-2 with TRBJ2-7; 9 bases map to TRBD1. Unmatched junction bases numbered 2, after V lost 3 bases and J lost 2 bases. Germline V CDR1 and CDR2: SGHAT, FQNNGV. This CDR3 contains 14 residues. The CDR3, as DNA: TGTGCCAGCAGCTTCCGGGACAGGGCCTACGAGCAGTACTTC. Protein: CASSFRDRAYEQYF.

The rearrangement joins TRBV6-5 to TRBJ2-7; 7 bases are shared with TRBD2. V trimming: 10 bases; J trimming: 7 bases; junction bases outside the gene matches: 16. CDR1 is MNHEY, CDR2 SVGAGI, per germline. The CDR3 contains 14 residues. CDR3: CATLAPGLHKEQYF. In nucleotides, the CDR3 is TGTGCCACCCTCGCTCCGGGACTACACAAAGAGCAGTACTTC.

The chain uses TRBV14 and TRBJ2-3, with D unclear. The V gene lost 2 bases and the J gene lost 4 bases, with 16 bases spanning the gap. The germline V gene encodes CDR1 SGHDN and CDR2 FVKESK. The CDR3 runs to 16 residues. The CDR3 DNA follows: TGTGCCAGCAGCCAACTTGAGGCGCCCTTGGCAGATACGCAGTATTTT. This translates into CASSQLEAPLADTQYF.

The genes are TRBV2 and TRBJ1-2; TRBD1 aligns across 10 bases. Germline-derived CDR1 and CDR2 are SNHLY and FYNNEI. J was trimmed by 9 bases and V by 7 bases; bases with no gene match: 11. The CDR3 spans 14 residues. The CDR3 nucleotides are TGTGCCAGCACCCGACAGGGGGCCTCCTCACGCTACACCTTC. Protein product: CASTRQGASSRYTF.

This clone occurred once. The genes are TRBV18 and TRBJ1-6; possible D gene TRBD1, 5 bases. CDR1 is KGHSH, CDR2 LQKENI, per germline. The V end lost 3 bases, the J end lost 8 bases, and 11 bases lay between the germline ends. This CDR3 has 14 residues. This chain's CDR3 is CASSPTDRDSPLHF. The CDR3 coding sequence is TGTGCCAGCTCACCGACAGACCGCGATTCACCCCTCCACTTT.